The 24 T cell receptor beta chains in this list originate from one sample, sequenced in a study of glioma-infiltrating T cells. Amplification of TCR alpha and beta CDR3 regions from RNA used iRepertoire nested multiplex PCR. TCRdb reanalysed the multiplex PCR reads using MiXCR and keeps one entry per CDR3 protein. This sample has 170,000 or so distinct CDR3 sequences, with around 42% found just once. Sequenced input: glioma tissue, nonneoplastic brain tissue, or PBMCs (not recorded which). These TCRs come from a human donor with low-grade glioma or glioblastoma, undergoing nonglioma brain surgery, or in good health (not recorded which).

This clonotype came up many times. An end of the junction does not agree with germline; a read error may underlie this. The J gene is TRBJ1-1, the V gene TRBV6-1; D gene unclear. The CDR3 length is 13 residues. Germline-derived CDR1 and CDR2 are MNHNS and SASEGT. The CDR3, as DNA: TGTGCCAGCAGTGTTTCCCAGAACACTAAAGCTTTCTTT. Protein sequence: CASSVSQNTKAFF.

The chain recombines TRBV5-1 with TRBJ2-6, with D uncertain. Per the germline V gene, CDR1 is SGHRS and CDR2 is YFSETQ. Trimming removed 0 bases at V and 0 bases at J, with 4 bases between. CDR3 length: 15 amino acids. In DNA, the CDR3 is TGCGCCAGCAGCTTGGACGACTCTGGGGCCAACGTCCTGACTTTC. This sequence encodes CASSLDDSGANVLTF.

A word on this clonotype: Since a much larger clone is just one base distant, this may be a read error. The chain recombines TRBV20-1 with TRBJ1-4; 7 bases match TRBD1. There are 14 residues in the CDR3. Losses at the gene ends were 0 bases for V and 7 bases for J; bases not matched to a gene: 5. CDR1 and CDR2 from the germline V gene are DFQATT and SNEGSKA (reference sequence). CDR3 nucleotide sequence: TGCAGTGCTAGAGATGAGAACAGGGGTGAAAAACTGTTTTTT. This translates into CSARDENRGEKLFF.

In its sample, this clonotype was seen many times. Written as DNA, the CDR3 is TGCAGTGCTGCCCCGGAGGCAGCCCAAGAGACCCAGTACTTC. Its translation: CSAAPEAAQETQYF. The rearrangement uses TRBV20-1 and TRBJ2-5; a weak D match, TRBD2 (5 bases). Germline values: CDR1 DFQATT, CDR2 SNEGSKA (reference sequence). Trimming stripped 5 bases from V and 1 base from J, with 14 bases between. CDR3 length: 14 amino acids.

About this clonotype: This could be a read error, since a much larger clone is one nucleotide away. This sequence joins TRBV2 and TRBJ1-1; a possible D gene is TRBD1 (6 bases). Germline lookup yields CDR1 SNHLY and CDR2 FYNNEI. The CDR3 is made up of 13 amino acids. Deletions cut 3 bases from V and 6 bases from J, with 11 bases between. CDR3 coding DNA: TGTGCCAGCAGTGAGACGGGGGCGTCTGAAGCTTTCTTT. It translates to CASSETGASEAFF.

In its sample, this clonotype was seen many times. V and J are TRBV6-1 and TRBJ1-5, with D perhaps matching TRBD1 (6 bases). Germline CDR1 and CDR2: MNHNS and SASEGT. This CDR3 has 15 residues. V lost 6 bases and J lost 1, with 13 bases in between. This CDR3 reads CASSPPGQSNQPQHF. CDR3 DNA sequence: TGTGCCAGCAGCCCCCCCGGACAGAGCAATCAGCCCCAGCATTTT.

This clonotype has a count of ten or more. The rearrangement uses TRBV27 and TRBJ2-1; TRBD2 agrees at 8 bases. This CDR3 contains 14 residues. The ends lost 4 bases at V and 10 bases at J; junction bases unmatched: 9. CDR1 is MNHEY, CDR2 SMNVEV, per germline (reference sequence). This CDR3 reads CASSSPWTSREQFF. The CDR3 DNA follows: TGTGCCAGCAGTTCACCATGGACTAGCCGGGAGCAGTTCTTC.

This clonotype was found once. A much bigger clone sits one base away, suggesting this may be a read error. V usage is TRBV28 and J usage is TRBJ1-1; D is uncertain. Germline V gives CDR1 MDHEN, CDR2 SYDVKM. There are 14 residues in the CDR3. V was shortened by 6 bases and J by 0 bases, with 11 bases between the two germline ends. CDR3 loop: CASRDPGLNTEAFF. Written as DNA, the CDR3 is TGTGCCAGCAGAGACCCTGGGCTGAACACTGAAGCTTTCTTT.

This clonotype was observed a few times. This sequence joins TRBV12-3 or TRBV12-4 and TRBJ2-6; D call uncertain. Deletions cut 1 base from V and 2 bases from J, with 3 bases between. CDR3 length equals 14 residues. CDR3 loop: CASSLVAGANVLTF. CDR3 DNA sequence: TGTGCCAGCAGTTTAGTAGCTGGGGCCAACGTCCTGACTTTC.

This clonotype was seen more than once but under ten times. The rearrangement uses TRBV7-9 and TRBJ1-5; a possible D gene is TRBD1 (6 bases). The CDR3 runs 16 residues. The germline V and J ends were trimmed by 1 base and 3 bases, with 13 bases remaining between them. Looked up from germline, CDR1 is SEHNR and CDR2 is FQNEAQ (reference sequence). CDR3 sequence reads: CASSLVGQGNNQPQHF. The CDR3 DNA reads as TGTGCCAGCAGCTTAGTCGGCCAGGGGAACAATCAGCCCCAGCATTTT.

The chain uses TRBV13 and TRBJ2-7; 15 bases fit TRBD2. V shed 6 bases, J shed 7 bases, and the junction held 16 bases outside the gene matches. The CDR3 has 18 residues. Germline V gives CDR1 PRHDT, CDR2 FYEKMQ (reference sequence). The CDR3 is CASSPSIGLAGGPGEQYF. CDR3 DNA: TGTGCCAGCAGTCCCTCCATCGGACTAGCGGGAGGGCCGGGTGAGCAGTACTTC.

In this sample, this clonotype turned up a few times. The chain combines TRBV7-2 with TRBJ2-3; 8 nucleotides agree with TRBD2. CDR3 size: 15 residues. Trimming took 5 bases from V and 2 from J; bases not matched to a gene: 6. CDR1 is SGHTA and CDR2 is FQGNSA in the germline V gene. CDR3 sequence reads: CASSLRAGDTDTQYF. CDR3 DNA: TGTGCCAGCAGCCTGCGAGCGGGAGACACAGATACGCAGTATTTT.

This clonotype was counted many times. The chain combines TRBV4-1 with TRBJ2-7; 7 nucleotides match TRBD1. The trim removed 5 bases at V and 7 bases at J, leaving 8 bases unmatched. Germline V gene lookup returns CDR1 MGHRA and CDR2 YSYEKL. CDR3 length: 13 amino acids. The chain's CDR3 is CASSWSPDREQYF. CDR3 bases: TGCGCCAGCAGCTGGAGCCCGGACAGGGAGCAGTACTTC.

This clonotype was seen many times. The chain is built from TRBV20-1 and TRBJ2-1, with D perhaps TRBD2 (5 bases). The germline V gene has CDR1 DFQATT and CDR2 SNEGSKA (reference sequence). V dropped 6 bases and J dropped 9 bases, with 15 bases sitting between them. The CDR3 consists of 12 residues. CDR3 coding DNA: TGCAGTGCCGGCCGGGTACGGGGTGAGCAGTTCTTC. Its translation: CSAGRVRGEQFF.

The chain is built from TRBV20-1 and TRBJ2-1, with 8 nucleotides matching TRBD2. In germline, CDR1 is DFQATT, CDR2 SNEGSKA (reference sequence). This CDR3 comprises 13 residues. J lost 9 bases, V lost 5 bases, and 9 bases had no gene match. CDR3: CSAYKSGSGEQFF. CDR3 bases: TGCAGTGCTTATAAGAGCGGGAGTGGTGAGCAGTTCTTC.

This clonotype was counted many times. The rearrangement links TRBV10-3 to TRBJ2-7; 9 bases are a match to TRBD2. Trimming took 5 bases from V and 2 from J; bases not matched to a gene: 4. The CDR3 length is 14 residues. Germline CDR1 reads ENHRY; CDR2 reads SYGVKD. CDR3 nucleotides: TGTGCCATCAGTTTCGCGGGAGGGCCCTACGAGCAGTACTTC. Amino acid sequence: CAISFAGGPYEQYF.

This clonotype occurred once. A much larger clone differs from this one at a single base, so this may be a read error. The chain has TRBV15 and TRBJ2-1, with 8 nucleotides matching TRBD2. Trimming cost V 6 bases and J 7 bases; bases outside gene matches: 11. Germline V lookup: CDR1 LNHNV, CDR2 YYDKDF (reference sequence). This CDR3 spans 15 amino acids. DNA of the CDR3: TGTGCCACCAGTGACTCCGGGACTAGGGAAAATGAGCAGTTCTTC. Amino acid sequence: CATSDSGTRENEQFF.

This sequence joins TRBV12-3 or TRBV12-4 and TRBJ2-1; 9 bases agree with TRBD2. This CDR3 is built from 13 residues. V lost 7 bases and J lost 12; bases outside the gene matches: 10. CDR3 amino acids: CASKSTGTSMQFF. CDR3 sequence (DNA): TGTGCCAGCAAAAGTACCGGGACTAGCATGCAGTTCTTC.

Turning to this clonotype: The junction differs from germline at one of its ends, possibly a read error. J is TRBJ2-7 and V is TRBV10-3, with D perhaps TRBD1 or TRBD2 (9 bases each). Germline loops: CDR1 ENHRY, CDR2 SYGVKD. CDR3 length equals 15 residues. The DNA of the CDR3 is TGTGCCATCTCACAGGGGGCTAGCGGGACCTACGAACAGTACTTC. It yields the protein CAISQGASGTYEQYF.

The sample holds a few counts of this clonotype. Here the CDR3 reads CASSQNRWGEQFF. In nucleotides, the CDR3 is TGTGCCAGCAGCCAGAACCGATGGGGTGAGCAGTTCTTC. This rearrangement joins TRBV12-3 or TRBV12-4 to TRBJ2-1, with D unresolved. V dropped 6 bases and J dropped 9 bases, with 15 bases sitting between them. The CDR3 has 13 residues.

As to this clonotype: A much larger clone is a single base away; this may be a read error. The V gene is TRBV7-6, the J gene TRBJ2-3; 9 positions agree with TRBD2. Trimming cost V 5 bases and J 0 bases; bases outside gene matches: 9. The germline CDR1 and CDR2 sequences are SGHVS and FNYEAQ. The CDR3 has 17 amino acids. The CDR3 spells CASSPSTSGNSTDTQYF. In DNA, the CDR3 is TGTGCCAGCAGCCCATCGACTAGCGGTAATAGCACAGATACGCAGTATTTT.

This clonotype came up many times. The J gene is TRBJ2-1, the V gene TRBV4-1; 12 bases are a match to TRBD2. The germline gives CDR1 MGHRA, CDR2 YSYEKL. The CDR3 is 15 amino acids. V was clipped by 2 bases and J by 5 bases; unmatched bases: 1. CDR3 DNA: TGCGCCAGCAGCCAAACTAGCGGGAGGAACAATGAGCAGTTCTTC. This sequence encodes CASSQTSGRNNEQFF.

Regarding this clonotype: This likely comes from a read error, as the CDR3 has no conserved phenylalanine or tryptophan at its end. The limits of the CDR3 on the DNA are not certain, so only TCRdb's listed CDR3 is given. V usage is TRBV28 and J usage is TRBJ2-3; the table assigns TRBD2, which was not confirmed against the DNA. Germline V gene data show CDR1 as MDHEN and CDR2 as SYDVKM. The CDR3 adds up to 12 amino acids, both ends counted. CDR3 in amino acids: CAGGINSDTKYY.

Of note for this clonotype: This may arise from a read error, as a much more abundant clone is one base away. The V gene is TRBV28, the J gene TRBJ1-5; perhaps TRBD1 as D (5 bases). This CDR3 comprises 17 residues. CDR1 is MDHEN, CDR2 SYDVKM, per germline. For the CDR3, the DNA is TGTGCCAGCAGGTCTCCCCGGGCGGCAGGGTACAATCAGCCCCAGAATTTT. Its protein is CASRSPRAAGYNQPQNF.